This TCR beta chain was retrieved from a study of shared clonotypes between healthy human individuals. This clone was counted a single time. As defined, naive CD8 cells were CD45RO-negative and positively selected for CCR7, with terminally differentiated effector memory CD45RA+ cells excluded. TCRdb's table, derived via immunoSEQ multiplex PCR, lists solely in-frame clones and lacks some. The sample carries more than 2 million clones, 93% recorded once. The sequenced sample was naive CD8+ T cells from PBMCs. This receptor was obtained from a man between 18 and 29 years old in good health. Some clones in this sample may be carry-over from other donors' samples.

CDR3 in DNA: TGTGCCAGCAGCCCTGGGGACGACCCCCAGCAGTACTTC. Its translation: CASSPGDDPQQYF. This chain joins TRBV11-2 and TRBJ2-7; tentatively, D is TRBD1 or TRBD2 (5 bases each). V gave up 5 bases and J gave up 8 bases, with 16 bases separating them. Germline V gives CDR1 SGHAT, CDR2 FQNNGV. This CDR3 spans 13 amino acids.